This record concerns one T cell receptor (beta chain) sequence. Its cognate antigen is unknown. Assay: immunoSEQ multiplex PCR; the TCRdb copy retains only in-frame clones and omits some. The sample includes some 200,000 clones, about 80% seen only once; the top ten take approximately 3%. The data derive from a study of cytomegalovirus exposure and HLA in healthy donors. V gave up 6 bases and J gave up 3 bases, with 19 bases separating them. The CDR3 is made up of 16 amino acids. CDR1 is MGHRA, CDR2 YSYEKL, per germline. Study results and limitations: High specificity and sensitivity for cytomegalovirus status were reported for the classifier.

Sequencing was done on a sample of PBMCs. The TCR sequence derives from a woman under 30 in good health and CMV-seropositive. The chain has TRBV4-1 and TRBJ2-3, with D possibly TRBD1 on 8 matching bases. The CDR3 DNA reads TGCGCCAGCAGGGGGGGGCCGGGACAGGAGACAGATACGCAGTATTTT. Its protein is CASRGGPGQETDTQYF.